This entry is about one T cell receptor beta chain. Its antigen remains unidentified. This CDR3 contains 15 residues. Germline V lookup: CDR1 MDHEN, CDR2 SYDVKM. V was clipped by 6 bases and J by 6 bases, with 15 bases between them. This specimen comes from a study of blood T cells in healthy people across ages. Study-level findings and limits: In long-lived donors, naive CD4+ cell counts and diversity exceeded those of aged donors. Investigators treated diversity estimates from one million T cells as underestimates. Naive T cell percentage strongly correlated with TCR beta diversity.

For the second PCR, which ran for about 6 to 11 cycles, a sample-barcoded 5' primer and a J-beta primer mix were used. Every sample gave at least 2.5 million paired-end reads containing CDR3. TCRdb re-called the 5' RACE reads through MiXCR, storing one row per CDR3 protein. The profile shows hundreds of thousands of distinct CDR3 sequences, roughly 26% of them singletons. The clonotype was recovered from a woman older than 75 in good health. What was sequenced was blood. This sequence joins TRBV28 and TRBJ1-6, with D possibly TRBD1 on 6 matching bases. CDR3 sequence (DNA): TGTGCCAGCAGGGTACGGGGGGCGCGTAATTCACCCCTCCACTTT. Its translation: CASRVRGARNSPLHF.